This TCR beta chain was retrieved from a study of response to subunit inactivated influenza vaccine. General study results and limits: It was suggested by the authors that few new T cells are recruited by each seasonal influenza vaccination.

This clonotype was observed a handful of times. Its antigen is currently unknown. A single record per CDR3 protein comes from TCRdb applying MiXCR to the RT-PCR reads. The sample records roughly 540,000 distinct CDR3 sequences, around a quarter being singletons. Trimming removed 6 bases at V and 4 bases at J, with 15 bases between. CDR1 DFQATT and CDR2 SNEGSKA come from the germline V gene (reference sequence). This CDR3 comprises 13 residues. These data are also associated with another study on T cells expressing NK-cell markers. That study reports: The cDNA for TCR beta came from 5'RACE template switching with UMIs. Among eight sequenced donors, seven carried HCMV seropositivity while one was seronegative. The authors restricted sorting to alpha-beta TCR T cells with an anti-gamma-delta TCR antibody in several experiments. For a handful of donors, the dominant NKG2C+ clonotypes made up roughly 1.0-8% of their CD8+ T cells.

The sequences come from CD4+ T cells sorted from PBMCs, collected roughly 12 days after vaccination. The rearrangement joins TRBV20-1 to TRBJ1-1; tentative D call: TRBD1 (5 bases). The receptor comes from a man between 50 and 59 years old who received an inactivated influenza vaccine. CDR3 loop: CSAPNGRGTEAFF. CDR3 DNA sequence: TGCAGTGCCCCGAATGGGAGGGGCACTGAAGCTTTCTTT.